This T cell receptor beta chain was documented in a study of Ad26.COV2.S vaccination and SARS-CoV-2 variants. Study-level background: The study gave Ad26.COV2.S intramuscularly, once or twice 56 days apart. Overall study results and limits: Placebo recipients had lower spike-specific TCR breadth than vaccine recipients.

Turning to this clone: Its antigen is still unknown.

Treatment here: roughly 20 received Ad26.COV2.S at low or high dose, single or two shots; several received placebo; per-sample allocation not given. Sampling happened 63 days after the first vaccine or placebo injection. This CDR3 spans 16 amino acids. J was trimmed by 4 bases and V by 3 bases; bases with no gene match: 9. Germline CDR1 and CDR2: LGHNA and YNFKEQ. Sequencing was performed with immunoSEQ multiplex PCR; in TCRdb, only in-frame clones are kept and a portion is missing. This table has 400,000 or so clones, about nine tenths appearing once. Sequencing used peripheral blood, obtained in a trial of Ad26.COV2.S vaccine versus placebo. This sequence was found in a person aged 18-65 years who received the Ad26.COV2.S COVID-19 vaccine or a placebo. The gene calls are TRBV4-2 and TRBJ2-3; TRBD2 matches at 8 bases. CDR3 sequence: CASSQDHGGVSDTQYF. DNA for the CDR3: TGTGCCAGCAGCCAGGACCACGGGGGGGTGTCAGATACGCAGTATTTT.